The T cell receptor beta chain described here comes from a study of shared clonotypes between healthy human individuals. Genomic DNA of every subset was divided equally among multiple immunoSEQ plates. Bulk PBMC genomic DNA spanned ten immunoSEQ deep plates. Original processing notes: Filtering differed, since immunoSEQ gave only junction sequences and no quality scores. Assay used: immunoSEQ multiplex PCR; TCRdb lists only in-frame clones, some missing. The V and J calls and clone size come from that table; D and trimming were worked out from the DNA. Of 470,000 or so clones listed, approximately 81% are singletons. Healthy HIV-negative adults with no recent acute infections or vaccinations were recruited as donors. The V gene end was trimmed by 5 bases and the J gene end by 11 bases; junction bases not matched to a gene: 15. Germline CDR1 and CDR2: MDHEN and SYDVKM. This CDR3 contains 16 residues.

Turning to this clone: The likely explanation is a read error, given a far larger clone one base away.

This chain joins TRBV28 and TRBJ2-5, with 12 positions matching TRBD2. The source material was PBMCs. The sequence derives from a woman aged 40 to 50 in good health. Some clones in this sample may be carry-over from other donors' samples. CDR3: CASSVPTSGRVFEQYF. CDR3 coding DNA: TGTGCCAGCAGTGTCCCGACTAGCGGGAGAGTTTTTGAGCAGTACTTC.